The sequence of this T cell receptor (beta chain) was determined in a study of control samples from healthy donors and cancer patients. Germline loops: CDR1 ENHRY, CDR2 SYGVKD. The CDR3 sequence is 16 residues long. V dropped 4 bases and J dropped 3; count of bases not matched to a gene: 7. The protocol was immunoSEQ multiplex PCR, while the TCRdb copy is restricted to in-frame clones and leaves out a portion. The table records 110,000 or so clones, around 89% of them present only once. This clone is a singleton in its sample. Sequenced input: blood. The rearrangement links TRBV10-3 to TRBJ1-3; 9 bases line up with TRBD1. The sequence came from a woman aged 50 to 60 in good health. CDR3 DNA sequence: TGTGCCATCAGTGGGACTACAGGGGGCCGTGGAAACACCATATATTTT. Its protein is CAISGTTGGRGNTIYF.